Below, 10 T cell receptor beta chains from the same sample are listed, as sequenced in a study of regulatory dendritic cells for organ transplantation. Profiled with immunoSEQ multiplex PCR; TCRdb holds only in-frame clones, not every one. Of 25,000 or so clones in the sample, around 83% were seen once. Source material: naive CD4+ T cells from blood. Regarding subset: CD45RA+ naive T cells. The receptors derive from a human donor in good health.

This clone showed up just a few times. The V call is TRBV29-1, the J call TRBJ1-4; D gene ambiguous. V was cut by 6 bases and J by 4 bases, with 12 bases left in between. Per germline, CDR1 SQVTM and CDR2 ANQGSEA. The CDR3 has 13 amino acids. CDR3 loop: CSVNTGVNEKLFF. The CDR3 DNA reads TGCAGCGTCAATACCGGGGTTAATGAAAAACTGTTTTTT.

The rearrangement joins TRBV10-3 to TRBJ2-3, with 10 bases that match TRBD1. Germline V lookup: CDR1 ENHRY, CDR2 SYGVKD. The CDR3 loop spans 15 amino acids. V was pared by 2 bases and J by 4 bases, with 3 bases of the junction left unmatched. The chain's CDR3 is CAISEEGQGPDTQYF. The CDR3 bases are TGTGCCATCAGTGAGGAGGGACAGGGGCCAGATACGCAGTATTTT.

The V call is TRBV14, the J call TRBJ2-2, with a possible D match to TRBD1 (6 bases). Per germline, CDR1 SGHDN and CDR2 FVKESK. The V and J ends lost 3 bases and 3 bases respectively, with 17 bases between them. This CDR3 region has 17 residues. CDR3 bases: TGTGCCAGCAGCCAGGACAGACAGGAGCGGTACACCGGGGAGCTGTTTTTT. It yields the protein CASSQDRQERYTGELFF.

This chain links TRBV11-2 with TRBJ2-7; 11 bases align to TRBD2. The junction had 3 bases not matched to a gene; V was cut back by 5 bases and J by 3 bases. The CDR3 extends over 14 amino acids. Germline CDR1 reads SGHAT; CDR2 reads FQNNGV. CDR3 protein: CASSASGGFYEQYF. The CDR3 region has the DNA TGTGCCAGCAGCGCTAGCGGGGGGTTCTACGAGCAGTACTTC. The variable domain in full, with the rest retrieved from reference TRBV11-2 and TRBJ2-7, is EAGVAQSPRYKIIEKRQSVAFWCNPISGHATLYWYQQILGQGPKLLIQFQNNGVVDDSQLPKDRFSAERLKGVDSTLKIQPAKLEDSAVYLCASSASGGFYEQYFGPGTRLTVT.

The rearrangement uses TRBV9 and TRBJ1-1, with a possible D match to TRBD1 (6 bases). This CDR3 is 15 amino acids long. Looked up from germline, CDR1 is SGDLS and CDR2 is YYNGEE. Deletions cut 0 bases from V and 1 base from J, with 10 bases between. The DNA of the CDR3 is TGTGCCAGCAGCGTAGAACAGGGCCAGAACACTGAAGCTTTCTTT. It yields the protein CASSVEQGQNTEAFF.

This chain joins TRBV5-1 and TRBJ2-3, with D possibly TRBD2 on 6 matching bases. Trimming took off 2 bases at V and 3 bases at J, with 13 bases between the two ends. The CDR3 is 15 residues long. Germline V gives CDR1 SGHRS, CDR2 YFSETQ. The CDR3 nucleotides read TGCGCCAGCAGCTTTAGCGGAACGGGGACAGATACGCAGTATTTT. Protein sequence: CASSFSGTGTDTQYF.

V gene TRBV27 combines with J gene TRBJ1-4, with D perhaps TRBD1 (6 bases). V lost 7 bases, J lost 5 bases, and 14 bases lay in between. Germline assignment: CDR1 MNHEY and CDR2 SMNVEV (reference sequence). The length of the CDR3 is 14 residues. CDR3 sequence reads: CASTFRGGNEKLFF. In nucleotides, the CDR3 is TGTGCCAGCACCTTCAGGGGCGGGAATGAAAAACTGTTTTTT.

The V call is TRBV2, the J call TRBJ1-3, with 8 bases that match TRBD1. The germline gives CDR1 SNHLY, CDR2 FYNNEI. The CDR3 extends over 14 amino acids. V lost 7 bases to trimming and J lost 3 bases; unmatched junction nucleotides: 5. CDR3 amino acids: CASTKTGVGNTIYF. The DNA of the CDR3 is TGTGCCAGCACTAAGACAGGGGTTGGAAACACCATATATTTT.

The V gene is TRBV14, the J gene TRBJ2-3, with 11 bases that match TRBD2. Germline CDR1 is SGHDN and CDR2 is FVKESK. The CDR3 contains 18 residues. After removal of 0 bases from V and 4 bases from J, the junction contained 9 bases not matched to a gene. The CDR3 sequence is CASSQDLGLAEGADTQYF. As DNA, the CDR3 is TGTGCCAGCAGCCAAGATCTGGGACTAGCGGAGGGGGCAGATACGCAGTATTTT.

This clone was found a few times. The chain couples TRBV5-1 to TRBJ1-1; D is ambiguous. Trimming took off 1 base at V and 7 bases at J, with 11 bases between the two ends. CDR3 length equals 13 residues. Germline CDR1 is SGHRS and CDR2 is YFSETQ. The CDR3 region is CASSLREPHEAFF. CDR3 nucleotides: TGCGCCAGCAGCTTGAGGGAGCCTCATGAAGCTTTCTTT.